This T cell receptor (beta chain) was captured in a study of blood T cell repertoires in COVID-19. Study as a whole: Acute and convalescent COVID-19 specimens originated in the United States, Italy and Spain. T cells, B-cell-depleted T cells, or PBMCs provided the cDNA or gDNA that served as material.

Methods used by the authors: Estimation of nucleated cell counts relied on the amplification of reference gene primers. Sequencing was performed with immunoSEQ multiplex PCR; in TCRdb, only in-frame clones are kept and a portion is missing. The V and J calls and the clone size are those of that table, but D and trimming were determined from the DNA. The sample holds roughly 270,000 clones, nearly 90% seen once. The CDR3 is 11 amino acids. Trimming pared 3 bases from V and 4 bases from J, leaving 3 bases between. Only a few counts were recorded for this clone. Other DNA sequences in this specimen translate into the identical CDR3.

The TCR sequence derives from a man aged 18 to 30 with active or convalescent COVID-19. The sample consisted of peripheral blood. The rearrangement links TRBV12-3 or TRBV12-4 to TRBJ1-2; D is ambiguous. In nucleotides, the CDR3 is TGTGCCAGCAGTTTCGGCTATGGCTACACCTTC. This sequence encodes CASSFGYGYTF.